This T cell receptor beta chain came from a study of post-analysis software for immune sequencing data. Study-level information: The courses of disease that were included comprised relapsing-remitting, secondary progressive and progressive-relapsing multiple sclerosis.

There are a few counts of this clonotype. Its antigen is unidentified. Researchers reported that TCR beta cDNA libraries carried unique molecular identifiers. Input populations of roughly 0.85 to 11 million T cells gave rise to approximately 480,000 cDNA molecules. TCRdb used MiXCR to reprocess the PCR reads, holding one entry per CDR3 protein. The sample has approximately 660,000 distinct CDR3 sequences; 55% to 70% are singletons. Study results and caveats: Comparison of patients with controls showed roughly five TRBV segments more frequent in patients, TRBV5-6, TRBV5-1 and TRBV20-1 among them. Clustering by F measure revealed strong co-clustering among samples prepared together in one batch. The study found significantly lower normalized Chao1 diversity in multiple sclerosis patients than in controls.

From germline, CDR1 is ENHRY and CDR2 SYGVKD. V lost 4 bases, J lost 3 bases, and 16 bases lay in between. CDR3 length: 15 amino acids. The specimen sequenced was blood. This receptor was taken from a girl aged 2 to 9 with multiple sclerosis. V and J are TRBV10-3 and TRBJ2-7; tentatively, D is TRBD1 (6 bases). In nucleotides, the CDR3 is TGTGCCATCAGTGGGCTGGGGGCAATGTTCTACGAGCAGTACTTC. This sequence encodes CAISGLGAMFYEQYF.